This T cell receptor beta chain was recorded in a study of T cells in Graves' hyperthyroidism and ophthalmopathy. General study findings and limits: Among thyroid clonotypes expanded above 0.001, most also appeared in blood.

The V and J ends lost 5 bases and 3 bases respectively, with 14 bases between them. The CDR3 length is 15 residues. Germline lookup yields CDR1 MRHNA and CDR2 SNTAGT. The TCR beta CDR3 regions underwent amplification using RNA transcripts as the source. HTBI primers drove first-round RT-PCR of the TCR CDR3. TCRdb fed the multiplex PCR reads into MiXCR, producing one record per CDR3 protein. This table holds about 560,000 distinct CDR3 sequences, 15% to 20% found once. Only a few counts were recorded for this clonotype. Antigen unknown. Used for diagnoses were clinical symptoms, serum thyroxine and TRAb, thyroid ultrasound and orbital computed tomography.

The chain carries TRBV6-4 and TRBJ1-5; TRBD1 might be the D (5 bases). This receptor was identified in a woman between 18 and 29 years old with Graves' hyperthyroidism. Sequences were obtained from blood. CDR3 DNA: TGTGCCAGCAGTCCCGTGGGGGGAGTCAATCAGCCCCAGCATTTT. Protein: CASSPVGGVNQPQHF.